The present T cell receptor (beta chain) was sequenced within a study of Ad26.COV2.S vaccination and SARS-CoV-2 variants (dated by TCRdb to about 2021). With regard to the full study: Donors in the vaccine arm were drawn from COV1001, a multicentre, randomized, double-blind, placebo-controlled phase I-IIa trial testing Ad26.COV2.S in healthy adults. Ad26.COV2.S was given intramuscularly at 5x10^10 or 1x10^11 viral particles, as a single shot or as two shots 56 days apart. TCRbeta repertoire sequencing was used to assess the specificity and breadth of SARS-CoV-2-reactive T cell receptors after Ad26.COV2.S vaccination. A total of 32 samples were included in the TCR-sequenced set, comprising around 19 Ad26.COV2.S vaccine recipients, 5 placebo recipients and 8 SARS-CoV-2 convalescent individuals. Trial participants were randomized into five groups of five, in which low-dose or high-dose Ad26.COV2.S was given once or twice, or placebo was given on both occasions. Investigators did not know the trial group allocation while performing experiments and assessing outcomes. Overall study results and their limits: Substantial breadth of spike-specific CD8+ and CD4+ T cell responses was reported after vaccination. Compared with placebo recipients, Ad26.COV2.S recipients showed higher spike-specific TCR breadth (P = 0.0014). The study was not powered to compare responses between vaccine doses or regimens. Vaccine and placebo recipients had similar non-spike TCR breadth, a finding consistent with the vaccine containing only spike. The authors noted that the TCR breadth and depth analyses may have underestimated total T cell responses.

The immunoSEQ Assay was the method used to sequence TCRbeta CDR3 regions. After extraction, genomic DNA underwent amplification by bias-controlled multiplex PCR, followed by high-throughput sequencing. The source study handled its data this way. To quantify the absolute abundance of every unique TCRbeta CDR3 region, sequences were collapsed and filtered. T cell fraction was estimated by normalization of TCRbeta template counts to usable DNA, with usable DNA being measured through amplification of reference genes present in all nucleated cells. Repertoire TCRs were annotated as SARS-CoV-2-specific by exact matching of V gene, CDR3 amino acid sequence and J gene to a known reactive TCR set. The reference SARS-CoV-2 TCR set came from MIRA and was filtered for enrichment in COVID-19-positive ImmuneCODE repertoires, removing public or cross-reactive TCRs. Using the MIRA antigens, annotated TCRs were further analysed by specific ORF or by position within an ORF. Breadth was defined as the number of annotated unique rearrangements divided by the total number of unique productive rearrangements, and depth was defined as the summed frequency of the annotated unique rearrangements. Group comparisons of TCR breadth used two-sided Wilcoxon rank-sum tests. TCRdb mirrors the immuneACCESS table, restricted to in-frame sequences. Some clones are absent from its copies; in checked studies, under half trace to an unresolved V gene, and the reason for the others is unknown. V, J and clone size are taken as reported in that table, and D and trimming were inferred from the DNA itself. Within this sample are a few hundred thousand clones, with around 93% of them counted one time only. Together, the top ten hold around 1.7% of the sample.

With respect to this clone: Its antigen is not yet known. Within one base of it there is no much larger clone, and no base qualities were kept.

Explained via the paper, the treatment or condition label denotes: some 20 received Ad26.COV2.S at low or high dose, single or two shots; about 5 received placebo; per-sample allocation not given. For vaccine and placebo recipients, repertoires were sequenced using samples collected on day 63 after the first injection. Between 29 July and 7 August 2020, Cohort 1b enrolled about two dozen adults aged 18-55 years at one site in Boston, USA. Ad26.COV2.S consisted of a replication-incompetent adenovirus type 26 vector by which a prefusion-stabilized SARS-CoV-2 spike protein from the original Wuhan strain was expressed. The input for sequencing was peripheral blood, taken in a trial of Ad26.COV2.S vaccine versus placebo. This TCR was recovered from a person between 18 and 60 years old who received the Ad26.COV2.S COVID-19 vaccine or a placebo.

The bases read TGTGCCAGCAGCGTAACTTCGGGACAGGGTTTTGAAGAGACCCAGTACTTC. Its translation reads: CASSVTSGQGFEETQYF. The rearranged segments are TRBV9 and TRBJ2-5; TRBD1 lines up with 9 middle nucleotides. Via the germline V gene, CDR1 is SGDLS and CDR2 YYNGEE. The V end gives up 1 base and the J end 3 bases, leaving 10 bases in the junction not matched to a gene. There are 17 amino acids in the CDR3, from cysteine to phenylalanine inclusive. Just CDR3 DNA is preserved here, 51 bases in frame from base 1.